This T cell receptor (beta chain) was captured in a study of CD8 T cells in ankylosing spondylitis. Researchers built TCR beta libraries using quantitative 5'-RACE with molecular barcodes. TCRdb recomputed calls from the 5' RACE reads with MiXCR, one row per CDR3 protein. The table records some 240,000 distinct CDR3 sequences, about 7.3% of them present only once. To note about this clonotype: Its antigen remains unknown.

The study's findings and limits: There were earlier reports of some motif variants in reactive arthritis synovial fluid and blood. Apparently characteristic of ankylosing spondylitis blood was a TCR beta motif (fewer than ten highly homologous variants). Matched synovial fluid from ankylosing spondylitis patients was reported to be enriched for disease-linked clones.

The CDR3 has 15 residues. Germline CDR1 reads SGDLS; CDR2 reads YYNGEE. J lost 5 bases, V lost 3 bases, and 7 bases had no gene match. The V and J genes are TRBV9 and TRBJ2-2; TRBD2 agrees at 7 bases. The sample consisted of blood, either unsorted or a sorted T cell fraction (not recorded which). The source is a male donor with ankylosing spondylitis. The CDR3 coding sequence is TGTGCCAGCAGCGGAACACGGGGAGGGACCGGGGAGCTGTTTTTT. This gives the protein CASSGTRGGTGELFF.